This T cell receptor (beta chain) originates from a study of T cell responses to AZD1222 COVID-19 vaccine. Findings of the study overall: Most donors were white British, females outnumbered males, and clonal diversity was possibly underestimated. Repertoire sampling occurred only after the peak T cell response. In the spike-specific TCR repertoire, nearly half reportedly target unmutated variant regions.

The germline V gene has CDR1 MNHEY and CDR2 SVGAGI. V was trimmed by 0 bases and J by 5 bases, leaving 13 bases between them. CDR3 length: 15 amino acids. In the case of this clone: What it binds is not known. In the same sample, other DNA sequences code for this CDR3.

TCRdb's copy holds only in-frame clones and misses some; the assay was immunoSEQ multiplex PCR. Here the sample spans 90,000 to 140,000 clones, over 75% being singletons. Sequences were derived from peripheral blood, sampled on day 0 of AZD1222 vaccination. The genes are TRBV6-5 and TRBJ1-1, with D possibly matching TRBD1 (5 bases). This receptor was obtained from an adult in good health. The CDR3 nucleotides are TGTGCCAGCAGTTACTCAACAGGTGGTCGGACTGAAGCTTTCTTT. Residues: CASSYSTGGRTEAFF.